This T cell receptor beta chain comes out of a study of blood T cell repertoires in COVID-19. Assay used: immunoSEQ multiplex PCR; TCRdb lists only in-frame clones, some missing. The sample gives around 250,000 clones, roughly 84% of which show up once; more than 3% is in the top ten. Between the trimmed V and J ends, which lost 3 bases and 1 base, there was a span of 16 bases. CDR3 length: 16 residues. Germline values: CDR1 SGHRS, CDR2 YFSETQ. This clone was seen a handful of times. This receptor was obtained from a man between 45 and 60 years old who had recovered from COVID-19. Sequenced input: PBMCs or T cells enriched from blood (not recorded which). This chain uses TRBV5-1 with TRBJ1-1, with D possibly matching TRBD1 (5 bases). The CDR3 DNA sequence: TGCGCCAGCAGCTGGGGGGTTAGAGGTCCGAACACTGAAGCTTTCTTT. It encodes CASSWGVRGPNTEAFF.